The next 24 T cell receptor beta chains were all read from a single sample in a study of identical twins. TCRdb re-called the 5' RACE reads through MiXCR, storing one row per CDR3 protein. This sample has roughly 720,000 distinct CDR3 sequences; about 20% occur once, and the top ten carry 10% to 15%. The sample was also reused in another study, on T cells expressing NK-cell markers.

Sequenced sample: PBMCs. All receptors come from a woman aged 18 to 35 in good health.

This clonotype has ten or more counts. The rearrangement links TRBV12-3 or TRBV12-4 to TRBJ2-1, with D perhaps assigned TRBD1 or TRBD2 (5 bases each). This CDR3 has 14 residues. Trimming took off 7 bases at V and 5 bases at J, with 15 bases between the two ends. CDR3 amino acids: CASTPWDGNNEQFF. The CDR3 coding sequence is TGTGCCAGCACCCCGTGGGACGGGAACAATGAGCAGTTCTTC.

This chain uses TRBV5-1 with TRBJ2-5; D is perhaps TRBD1 or TRBD2 (5 bases each). The CDR3 spans 17 residues. Germline V gives CDR1 SGHRS, CDR2 YFSETQ. V lost 4 bases and J lost 1, with 20 bases in between. Here the CDR3 DNA reads TGCGCCAGCAGCCTCTTTAGAGGGGCCCTAACCCAAGAGACCCAGTACTTC. Amino acids: CASSLFRGALTQETQYF.

The chain combines TRBV5-1 with TRBJ2-7, with 10 positions matching TRBD1. The length of the CDR3 is 15 residues. Germline V gene data show CDR1 as SGHRS and CDR2 as YFSETQ. V trimming: 5 bases; J trimming: 2 bases; junction bases outside the gene matches: 7. The CDR3 here is CASRHDRGLTYEQYF. CDR3 nucleotide sequence: TGCGCCAGCAGGCACGACAGGGGGCTAACCTACGAGCAGTACTTC.

The chain couples TRBV28 to TRBJ2-7; D unresolved. The germline V gene encodes CDR1 MDHEN and CDR2 SYDVKM. CDR3 length: 11 amino acids. V lost 5 bases and J 5 bases, leaving 7 bases between the germline ends. The CDR3, as DNA: TGTGCCAGCAGTATTTTTGACGAGCAGTACTTC. Translated, it gives CASSIFDEQYF.

This clonotype was seen only a few times. The chain links TRBV5-6 to TRBJ1-1, with D maybe TRBD1 (6 bases). This CDR3 is 15 amino acids long. V was trimmed by 0 bases and J by 1 base, leaving 10 bases between them. CDR1 and CDR2 (germline): SGHDT, YYEEEE. The CDR3 spells CASSLAGGRNTEAFF. In DNA form, the CDR3 reads TGTGCCAGCAGCTTGGCCGGGGGGCGGAACACTGAAGCTTTCTTT.

This clonotype was counted a few times. This chain joins TRBV10-3 and TRBJ2-7; D is ambiguous. Germline V gene sequence: CDR1 ENHRY, CDR2 SYGVKD. Trimming left V 0 bases short and J 7 bases short, with 4 bases between. The CDR3 runs to 11 residues. CDR3 protein: CAISESTEQYF. The CDR3 nucleotides are TGTGCCATCAGTGAGTCAACGGAGCAGTACTTC.

This clonotype came up a few times. The gene calls are TRBV7-8 and TRBJ2-7; 9 nucleotides align to TRBD2. Germline values: CDR1 SGHVS, CDR2 FQNEAQ. V dropped 4 bases and J dropped 2; count of bases not matched to a gene: 9. The CDR3 runs 16 residues. CDR3 sequence: CASSSPQRGATYEQYF. The CDR3 DNA reads TGTGCCAGCAGCTCGCCCCAGCGGGGGGCTACCTACGAGCAGTACTTC.

The V gene is TRBV20-1, the J gene TRBJ1-1, with D maybe TRBD1 (5 bases). Trimming cost V 8 bases and J 4 bases, with 11 bases left between them. The length of the CDR3 is 11 residues. Germline CDR1 DFQATT, CDR2 SNEGSKA (reference sequence). The CDR3: CSPNRGTEAFF. The CDR3 DNA sequence: TGCAGTCCGAATAGGGGCACTGAAGCTTTCTTT.

This clonotype was picked up a small number of times. The V call is TRBV29-1, the J call TRBJ1-1, with D unresolved. Germline V gives CDR1 SQVTM, CDR2 ANQGSEA. This CDR3 region has 13 residues. V was trimmed by 3 bases and J by 1 base, leaving 9 bases between them. CDR3 in DNA: TGCAGCGTTGACATAGGGTCGAACACTGAAGCTTTCTTT. Translating it yields CSVDIGSNTEAFF. Full variable domain (rest looked up from reference TRBV29-1 and TRBJ1-1): SAVISQKPSRDICQRGTSLTIQCQVDSQVTMMFWYRQQPGQSLTLIATANQGSEATYESGFVIDKFPISRPNLTFSTLTVSNMSPEDSSIYLCSVDIGSNTEAFFGQGTRLTVV.

The chain has TRBV9 and TRBJ2-1, with 9 bases fitting TRBD2. J lost 4 bases, V lost 7 bases, and 6 bases had no gene match. Germline assignment: CDR1 SGDLS and CDR2 YYNGEE. The CDR3 length is 14 residues. CDR3 DNA: TGTGCCAGCGACGGCGGGGGGGTTTACAATGAGCAGTTCTTC. It translates to CASDGGGVYNEQFF.

The rearrangement uses TRBV4-2 and TRBJ2-1; 7 bases fit TRBD2. The CDR3 covers 15 residues. Germline-derived CDR1 and CDR2 are LGHNA and YNFKEQ. With 0 bases clipped from V and 10 bases from J, the junction kept 9 bases outside the gene matches. The CDR3 loop reads CASSQDPSGAGEQFF. The CDR3 DNA reads as TGTGCCAGCAGCCAAGATCCTAGCGGAGCCGGAGAGCAGTTCTTC.

This clonotype came up once. The rearrangement joins TRBV27 to TRBJ2-3; 9 nucleotides line up with TRBD1. Trimming took 3 bases from V and 2 from J; bases not matched to a gene: 9. From germline, CDR1 is MNHEY and CDR2 SMNVEV (reference sequence). The CDR3 covers 17 residues. In DNA, the CDR3 is TGTGCCAGCAGTTTCCCCGGGACAGGGAAGTCCACAGATACGCAGTATTTT. Protein: CASSFPGTGKSTDTQYF.

This clonotype was seen just once. It is likely a read error, because the conserved phenylalanine at the end of the CDR3 is missing. The J gene is TRBJ2-7, the V gene TRBV6-2 or TRBV6-3; 10 bases align to TRBD2. The V and J ends lost 0 bases and 1 base, in that order; junction bases with no gene match: 12. Looked up from germline, CDR1 is MNHEY and CDR2 is SVGEGT. The CDR3 spans 19 residues. The CDR3 DNA follows: TGTGCCAGCAGTTACTCGGAGTATGTTGGGACTAGCGTATCCTACGAGCAGTACTAC. Protein: CASSYSEYVGTSVSYEQYY.

There are a few counts of this clonotype. The chain has TRBV20-1 and TRBJ1-1, with TRBD1 matching over 7 bases. V lost 1 base to trimming and J lost 10 bases; unmatched junction nucleotides: 15. The CDR3 covers 15 residues. Germline V CDR1 and CDR2: DFQATT, SNEGSKA (reference sequence). CDR3 nucleotides: TGCAGTGCTAGAGTACCGGGACAGACCTTTGCGGGAGCTTTCTTT. It encodes CSARVPGQTFAGAFF.

This clonotype was seen more than once but under ten times. The V and J genes are TRBV4-3 and TRBJ2-7; unclear D gene. Trimming shortened V by 0 bases and J by 3 bases, and 12 bases separated the two germline ends. CDR1 and CDR2 (germline): LGHNA, YSLEER. This CDR3 contains 15 residues. The CDR3 DNA sequence: TGCGCCAGCAGCCAAGAGACAACGGCTCTCTACGAGCAGTACTTC. This codes for CASSQETTALYEQYF.

J is TRBJ2-2 and V is TRBV5-1; tentative D call: TRBD2 (6 bases). The CDR3 length is 15 residues. CDR1 and CDR2 from the germline V gene are SGHRS and YFSETQ. Trimming took 5 bases from V and 4 from J, leaving 15 bases between them. The CDR3 protein is CASSGPGRGTGELFF. CDR3 nucleotide sequence: TGCGCCAGCAGTGGGCCAGGGCGGGGCACCGGGGAGCTGTTTTTT. Complete variable domain (other parts from reference TRBV5-1 and TRBJ2-2): KAGVTQTPRYLIKTRGQQVTLSCSPISGHRSVSWYQQTPGQGLQFLFEYFSETQRNKGNFPGRFSGRQFSNSRSEMNVSTLELGDSALYLCASSGPGRGTGELFFGEGSRLTVL.

This clonotype was seen a few times. The chain has TRBV6-2 or TRBV6-3 and TRBJ2-1; TRBD2 matches 11 bases. The trim removed 10 bases at V and 7 bases at J, leaving 6 bases unmatched. Germline CDR1 MNHEY, CDR2 SVGEGT. The CDR3 has 13 residues. In nucleotides, the CDR3 is TGTGCCACCCGGACTAGCGGGTCAAATGAGCAGTTCTTC. Translation gives CATRTSGSNEQFF.

This clonotype turned up a few times. This chain uses TRBV5-1 with TRBJ2-3; 9 bases align to TRBD2. This CDR3 is 15 amino acids long. Germline V gene sequence: CDR1 SGHRS, CDR2 YFSETQ. V was clipped by 1 base and J by 2 bases; unmatched bases: 2. Written as DNA, the CDR3 is TGCGCCAGCAGCTTGCAGCGGGAGGCCACAGATACGCAGTATTTT. It encodes CASSLQREATDTQYF.

The chain carries TRBV4-2 and TRBJ2-1; TRBD2 matches at 10 bases. After removal of 4 bases from V and 5 bases from J, the junction contained 5 bases not matched to a gene. Germline CDR1 reads LGHNA; CDR2 reads YNFKEQ. The CDR3 has 15 amino acids. The CDR3: CASSRGTSAHNEQFF. The CDR3 DNA follows: TGTGCCAGCAGCCGAGGGACTAGCGCCCACAATGAGCAGTTCTTC.

Written as DNA, the CDR3 is TGTGCCAGCAGTCACCTCGAGTACCAAGAGACCCAGTACTTC. This sequence encodes CASSHLEYQETQYF. V gene TRBV6-2 or TRBV6-3 combines with J gene TRBJ2-5; D gene ambiguous. The CDR3 extends over 14 amino acids. V was trimmed by 5 bases and J by 0 bases, leaving 10 bases between them. Germline V gene lookup returns CDR1 MNHEY and CDR2 SVGEGT.

This clonotype was picked up a small number of times. V gene TRBV20-1 combines with J gene TRBJ2-5, with 10 bases lining up with TRBD2. J gave up 5 bases and V 5 bases, and 11 bases lay outside the gene matches. From germline, CDR1 is DFQATT and CDR2 SNEGSKA (reference sequence). The CDR3 extends over 15 amino acids. The CDR3 loop is CSALVAGGPVETQYF. CDR3 DNA sequence: TGCAGTGCTTTGGTAGCGGGAGGACCTGTGGAGACCCAGTACTTC.

The genes are TRBV7-2 and TRBJ1-1, with D possibly TRBD1 on 5 matching bases. Trimming took off 2 bases at V and 1 base at J, with 11 bases between the two ends. This CDR3 region has 15 residues. Germline V gene lookup returns CDR1 SGHTA and CDR2 FQGNSA. This chain's CDR3 is CASSLQGSENTEAFF. The CDR3 nucleotides read TGTGCCAGCAGCTTACAGGGATCTGAGAACACTGAAGCTTTCTTT.

Turning to this clonotype: This clone may be a read error of a much larger clone one base away. CDR3 bases: TGTGCCAGCAGTTACAAGGCCGGGCCCTACAATGAGCAGTTCTTC. Translating gives CASSYKAGPYNEQFF. The chain combines TRBV6-2 or TRBV6-3 with TRBJ2-1, with D unresolved. Germline-derived CDR1 and CDR2 are MNHEY and SVGEGT. V lost 2 bases and J lost 2, with 10 bases in between. CDR3 length equals 15 residues.

The gene calls are TRBV10-2 and TRBJ2-6; 11 bases line up with TRBD2. The CDR3 runs to 18 residues. V lost 6 bases to trimming and J lost 4 bases; unmatched junction nucleotides: 11. Germline assignment: CDR1 WSHSY and CDR2 SAAADI. The CDR3 coding sequence is TGCGCCAGCAGGATCCTCCTAGCGGGAGGAGGCGGGGCCAACGTCCTGACTTTC. The encoded protein is CASRILLAGGGGANVLTF.